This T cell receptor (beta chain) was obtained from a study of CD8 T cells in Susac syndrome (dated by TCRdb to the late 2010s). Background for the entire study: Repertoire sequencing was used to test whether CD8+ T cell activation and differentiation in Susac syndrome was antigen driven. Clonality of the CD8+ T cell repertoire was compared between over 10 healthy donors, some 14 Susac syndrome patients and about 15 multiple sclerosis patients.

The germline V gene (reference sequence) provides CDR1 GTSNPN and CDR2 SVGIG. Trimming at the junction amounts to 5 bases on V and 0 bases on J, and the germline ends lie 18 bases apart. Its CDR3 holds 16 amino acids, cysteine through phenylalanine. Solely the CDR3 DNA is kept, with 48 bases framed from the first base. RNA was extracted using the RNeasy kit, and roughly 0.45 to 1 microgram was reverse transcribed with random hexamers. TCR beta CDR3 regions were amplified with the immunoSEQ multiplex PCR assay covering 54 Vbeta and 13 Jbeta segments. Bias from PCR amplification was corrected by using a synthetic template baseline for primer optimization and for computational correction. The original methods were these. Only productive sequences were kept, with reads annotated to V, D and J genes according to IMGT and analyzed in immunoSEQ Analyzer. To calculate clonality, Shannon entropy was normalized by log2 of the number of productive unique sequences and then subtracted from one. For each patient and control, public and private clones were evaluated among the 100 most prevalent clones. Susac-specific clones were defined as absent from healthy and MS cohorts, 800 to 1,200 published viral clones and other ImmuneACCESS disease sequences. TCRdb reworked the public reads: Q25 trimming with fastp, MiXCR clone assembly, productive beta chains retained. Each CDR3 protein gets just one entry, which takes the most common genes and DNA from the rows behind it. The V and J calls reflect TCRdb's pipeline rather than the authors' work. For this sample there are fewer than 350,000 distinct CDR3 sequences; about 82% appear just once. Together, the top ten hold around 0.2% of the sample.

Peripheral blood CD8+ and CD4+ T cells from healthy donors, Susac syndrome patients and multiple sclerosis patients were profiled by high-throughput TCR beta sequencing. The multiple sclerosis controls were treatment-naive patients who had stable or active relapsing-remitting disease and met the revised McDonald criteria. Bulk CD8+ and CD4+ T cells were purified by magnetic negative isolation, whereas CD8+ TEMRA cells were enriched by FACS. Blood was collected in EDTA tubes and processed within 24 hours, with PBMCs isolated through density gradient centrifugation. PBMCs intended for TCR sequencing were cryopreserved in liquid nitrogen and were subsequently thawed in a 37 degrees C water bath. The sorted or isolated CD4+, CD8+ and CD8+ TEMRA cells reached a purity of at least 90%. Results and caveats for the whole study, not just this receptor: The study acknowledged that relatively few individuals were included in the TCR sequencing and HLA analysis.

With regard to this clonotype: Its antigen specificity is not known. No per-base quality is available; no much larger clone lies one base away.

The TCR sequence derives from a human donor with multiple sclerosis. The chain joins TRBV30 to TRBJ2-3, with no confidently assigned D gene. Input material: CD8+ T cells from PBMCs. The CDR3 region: CAWEGGIAPSTDTQYF. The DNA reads TGTGCCTGGGAAGGTGGCATCGCGCCTAGCACAGATACGCAGTATTTT.